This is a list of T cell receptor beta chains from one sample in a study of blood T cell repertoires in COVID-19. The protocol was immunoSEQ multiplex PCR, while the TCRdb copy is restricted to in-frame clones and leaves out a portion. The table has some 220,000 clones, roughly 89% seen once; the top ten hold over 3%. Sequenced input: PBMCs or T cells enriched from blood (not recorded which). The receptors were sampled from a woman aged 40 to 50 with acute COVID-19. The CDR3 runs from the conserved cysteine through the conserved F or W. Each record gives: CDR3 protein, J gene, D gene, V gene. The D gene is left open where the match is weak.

CDR3: CASSGVFESTDTQYF
J: TRBJ2-3
D: .
V: TRBV2

CDR3: CASSHFKAPEGAFF
J: TRBJ1-1
D: .
V: TRBV3-1/TRBV3-2

CDR3: CASTKGQGAISNTEAFF
J: TRBJ1-1
D: TRBD1
V: TRBV19

CDR3: CASNRQGNYIGNYGYTF
J: TRBJ1-2
D: .
V: TRBV19

CDR3: CASSLGRDSNQPQHF
J: TRBJ1-5
D: .
V: TRBV5-4

CDR3: CASDPGQGASGYTF
J: TRBJ1-2
D: TRBD1
V: TRBV2

CDR3: CASSLAPPSGGEGELFF
J: TRBJ2-2
D: TRBD2
V: TRBV7-2

CDR3: CASSEAVGATNEKLFF
J: TRBJ1-4
D: .
V: TRBV2

CDR3: CASSPTGDSGNTIYF
J: TRBJ1-3
D: TRBD1
V: TRBV7-6

CDR3: CAISESGGSNNSPLHF
J: TRBJ1-6
D: .
V: TRBV10-3

CDR3: CATSREGRGANVLTF
J: TRBJ2-6
D: .
V: TRBV15

CDR3: CSASEHRVSDRYTF
J: TRBJ1-2
D: .
V: TRBV20-1

CDR3: CASSQDSAYEQYF
J: TRBJ2-7
D: .
V: TRBV6-2/TRBV6-3

CDR3: CASSSQPTGAGNTIYF
J: TRBJ1-3
D: TRBD1
V: TRBV5-1

CDR3: CASSTEEGQLSYGYTF
J: TRBJ1-2
D: .
V: TRBV5-4

CDR3: CASSESYRNTEAFF
J: TRBJ1-1
D: .
V: TRBV25-1

CDR3: CASSSYGDRTYEQYF
J: TRBJ2-7
D: TRBD1
V: TRBV19

CDR3: CASSTGSQPQHF
J: TRBJ1-5
D: .
V: TRBV5-6

CDR3: CASSLWGQANNEKLFF
J: TRBJ1-4
D: TRBD1
V: TRBV5-6

CDR3: CASSLVLAGQETQYF
J: TRBJ2-5
D: TRBD2
V: TRBV5-1

CDR3: CASSEEGPGVEAFF
J: TRBJ1-1
D: .
V: TRBV2

CDR3: CASSPGGRTEAFF
J: TRBJ1-1
D: TRBD1
V: TRBV14

CDR3: CASSWTGRGTDTQYF
J: TRBJ2-3
D: TRBD1
V: TRBV5-1

CDR3: CASSGTGGDDEQFF
J: TRBJ2-1
D: TRBD1
V: TRBV27

CDR3: CASSLIRVGNTIYF
J: TRBJ1-3
D: .
V: TRBV7-9

CDR3: CASRSLAGARGEKLFF
J: TRBJ1-4
D: .
V: TRBV2

CDR3: CASRRDIYNSPLHF
J: TRBJ1-6
D: .
V: TRBV6-5

CDR3: CASSLKSGFTEAFF
J: TRBJ1-1
D: .
V: TRBV3-1/TRBV3-2

CDR3: CASSQGVYEQYF
J: TRBJ2-7
D: .
V: TRBV28

CDR3: CASSDVFYEQYF
J: TRBJ2-7
D: .
V: TRBV25-1

CDR3: CASTRGPTGGYTEAFF
J: TRBJ1-1
D: TRBD1
V: TRBV5-1

CDR3: CATSVNGRTGDPDTQYF
J: TRBJ2-3
D: TRBD1
V: TRBV24-1

CDR3: CASSRPQSNYGYTF
J: TRBJ1-2
D: .
V: TRBV5-6

CDR3: CASTAGEGRNQPQHF
J: TRBJ1-5
D: .
V: TRBV6-6

CDR3: CASSPMGLRPGEKLFF
J: TRBJ1-4
D: .
V: TRBV2

CDR3: CASSRGENTEAFF
J: TRBJ1-1
D: .
V: TRBV7-9

CDR3: CASASGGRGYTF
J: TRBJ1-2
D: TRBD1
V: TRBV3-1/TRBV3-2

CDR3: CASKFGGNSYGYTF
J: TRBJ1-2
D: .
V: TRBV2

CDR3: CSALTGYDTEAFF
J: TRBJ1-1
D: TRBD1
V: TRBV29-1

CDR3: CASSSDRAYEQYF
J: TRBJ2-7
D: .
V: TRBV6-5

CDR3: CASLRGINYGYTF
J: TRBJ1-2
D: .
V: TRBV28

CDR3: CASSSQGAREQYF
J: TRBJ2-7
D: TRBD1
V: TRBV11-2

CDR3: CASSPGQNYGYTF
J: TRBJ1-2
D: TRBD1
V: TRBV14

CDR3: CASRSENEPNTGELFF
J: TRBJ2-2
D: .
V: TRBV2

CDR3: CASSLPARVVTQYF
J: TRBJ2-5
D: .
V: TRBV7-9

CDR3: CASSVLPSGGITDTQYF
J: TRBJ2-3
D: TRBD2
V: TRBV9

CDR3: CASSPGEIQPQHF
J: TRBJ1-5
D: .
V: TRBV6-2/TRBV6-3

CDR3: CASSFRTGPYNEQFF
J: TRBJ2-1
D: TRBD1
V: TRBV5-1

CDR3: CASSQVDRRKLFF
J: TRBJ1-4
D: TRBD1
V: TRBV4-3

CDR3: CASKFSQMNTEAFF
J: TRBJ1-1
D: .
V: TRBV19

CDR3: CASSQAGWSNQPQHF
J: TRBJ1-5
D: .
V: TRBV4-1

CDR3: CASSQDWASGDNEQFF
J: TRBJ2-1
D: TRBD2
V: TRBV3-1/TRBV3-2

CDR3: CASSEYRDRGPTGELFF
J: TRBJ2-2
D: TRBD1
V: TRBV2

CDR3: CASSLDGGASETQYF
J: TRBJ2-5
D: TRBD2
V: TRBV7-6

CDR3: CASSPDERGIGELFF
J: TRBJ2-2
D: .
V: TRBV3-1/TRBV3-2